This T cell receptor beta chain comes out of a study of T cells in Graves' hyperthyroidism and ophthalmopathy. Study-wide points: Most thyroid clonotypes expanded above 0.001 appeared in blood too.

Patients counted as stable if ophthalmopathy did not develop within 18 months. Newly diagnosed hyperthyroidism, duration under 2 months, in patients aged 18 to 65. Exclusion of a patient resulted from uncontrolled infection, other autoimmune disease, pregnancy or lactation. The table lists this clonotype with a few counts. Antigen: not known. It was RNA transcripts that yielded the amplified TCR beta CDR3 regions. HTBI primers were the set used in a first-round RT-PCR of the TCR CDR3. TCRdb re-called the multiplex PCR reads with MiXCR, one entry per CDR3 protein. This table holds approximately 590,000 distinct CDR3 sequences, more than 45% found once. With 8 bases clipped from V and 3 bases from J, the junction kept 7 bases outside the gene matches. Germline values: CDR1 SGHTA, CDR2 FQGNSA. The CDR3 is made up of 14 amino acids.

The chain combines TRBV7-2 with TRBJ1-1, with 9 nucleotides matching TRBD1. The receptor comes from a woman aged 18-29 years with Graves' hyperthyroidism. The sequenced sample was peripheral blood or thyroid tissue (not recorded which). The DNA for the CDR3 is TGTGCCAGCGTACCGGACAGGGGACACACTGAAGCTTTCTTT. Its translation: CASVPDRGHTEAFF.